This T cell receptor (beta chain) was captured by sequencing in a study of blood T cell repertoires in COVID-19 (dated by TCRdb to about 2020). Context from the whole study: The collaborator samples originated in the United States, Italy and Spain and spanned the acute and convalescent phases of COVID-19. Deeply sampled blood TCRbeta repertoires from subjects exposed to, actively infected with, or recovered from COVID-19 were included in the dataset. HLA class I and class II types, where available, came from metadata supplied by the sample provider rather than from assay-based typing. The samples were drawn from the first 160 participants of the ongoing ImmuneRACE study and from 950 to 1,500 subjects provided by 6 global collaborators. Nearly every sample came with metadata listing a de-identified subject ID, COVID-19 status, age in years and sex. A freely available public database, intended as a resource for researchers studying the immune response to SARS-CoV-2, is where the repertoires were released. The material from the prospective study consisted of cDNA or gDNA derived from T cells, B-cell-depleted T cells, or PBMCs.

V gives up 4 bases and J gives up 3 bases, and the segment between their germline ends measures 10 bases. In the germline V gene, CDR1 corresponds to LGHNA and CDR2 to YNFKEQ. The CDR3 holds 15 amino acids from the cysteine to the phenylalanine. The retained sequence is limited to the CDR3, 45 bases, with the frame set at the first base. Whole blood was collected in K2EDTA tubes by collaborating institutions according to the institutions' own protocols. For TCRbeta analysis, collaborators shipped samples as frozen whole blood, isolated PBMCs, or DNA extracted from either of those sample types. TCRbeta CDR3 regions were amplified from genomic DNA using the immunoSEQ Assay, a bias-controlled multiplex PCR. In the source study's methods: Nucleated cell counts per sample were estimated from amplification of reference gene primers within the assay. To quantify the absolute abundance of each unique TCRbeta CDR3 rearrangement, sequence reads were collapsed and filtered. Productive Simpson clonality was computed per sample as the square root of Simpson's diversity index over productive rearrangements. What TCRdb holds here is the immuneACCESS table cut down to in-frame rearrangements. Part of the clones is not present; checked against another copy, under half of the missing clones reflect an unresolved V gene, and the others are unexplained. Clone size and V and J calls were adopted from that table, with D and trimming inferred from the DNA. The sample profile shows around 310,000 clones; 70% to 90% of them were found once. Around an eighth of the sample lies in the top ten.

Note on this clone: The antigen it recognizes is unknown. There are no base qualities to consult, and no much larger clone falls within one base.

Overall results and qualifications from the work: The amount of clinical and demographic metadata varied by source and participant and was provided uncurated.

The chain joins TRBV4-2 to TRBJ1-6; 6 matching bases give a weak D call of TRBD1. The material sequenced was peripheral blood. The TCR sequence derives from an older woman with acute or convalescent COVID-19. The CDR3 region has the sequence CASSPGQDYNSPLHF. The nucleotide sequence is given as TGTGCCAGCAGCCCGGGACAAGACTATAATTCACCCCTCCACTTT.